This TCR beta chain was sequenced for a study of PD-1 blockade in classical Hodgkin lymphoma. Overall study: Intravenous infusions of nivolumab 3 mg/kg reached patients every 2 weeks.

Notes on the study in general: The causes of the repertoire differences, possibly disease activity or prior therapy, remain undefined. Patients newly diagnosed and complete responders had comparable baseline diversity. The CD4+ diversity rise by C4D1 was clearest in complete responders.

Time point here: cycle 4 day 1 (C4D1), after less than seven weeks of nivolumab. Every single patient, without exception, relapsed after autologous stem cell transplantation, and brentuximab vedotin exposure varied. Some clones are missing from TCRdb's copy, which holds only in-frame ones; the method was immunoSEQ multiplex PCR. This table holds about 30,000 clones, over 75% found once. CDR3 length: 15 residues. From germline, CDR1 is SGHTA and CDR2 FQGNSA. V trimming: 7 bases; J trimming: 9 bases; junction bases outside the gene matches: 13. With respect to this clone: Antigen unknown.

The V call is TRBV7-2, the J call TRBJ2-1; 9 bases agree with TRBD2. The source is a human donor with classical Hodgkin lymphoma. Sequenced here: peripheral blood mononuclear cells (PBMCs), sampled before the fourth cycle of nivolumab. The CDR3: CASTSSGGTRGEQFF. CDR3 in DNA: TGTGCCAGCACCAGTAGCGGGGGTACCCGGGGTGAGCAGTTCTTC. Looking up the rest from reference TRBV7-2 and TRBJ2-1 gives the full variable domain: GAGVSQSPSNKVTEKGKDVELRCDPISGHTALYWYRQSLGQGLEFLIYFQGNSAPDKSGLPSDRFSAERTGGSVSTLTIQRTQQEDSAVYLCASTSSGGTRGEQFFGPGTRLTVL.